This T cell receptor (beta chain) was retrieved from a study of shared clonotypes between healthy human individuals. Study context: Participating donors consisted of two women and a few men aged 18 to 49. Study-wide results and limits: Although depth was large, rarefaction showed that sequencing of the sorted subsets was incomplete. Only blood underwent sampling, and tissue repertoires likely differ.

V lost 3 bases and J 4 bases, leaving 10 bases between the germline ends. Germline-derived CDR1 and CDR2 are SGDLS and YYNGEE. This CDR3 has 13 residues. There were only Caucasian adults among the donors, and all lived in Nashville, Tennessee. Data came from immunoSEQ multiplex PCR; TCRdb stores just in-frame clones and leaves some out. The data show about 1.1 million clones, more than 75% seen once. Remarks on this clone: Its antigen is unidentified.

The specimen was memory CD4+ T cells from PBMCs. Sample subset: CD45RA-negative fraction. The chain couples TRBV9 to TRBJ1-1; the D gene is possibly TRBD1 (6 bases). The TCR sequence derives from a man between 18 and 29 years old in good health. Some clones in this sample may be carry-over from other donors' samples. CDR3 loop: CASSGTQGTEAFF. CDR3 bases: TGTGCCAGCAGCGGTACACAGGGCACTGAAGCTTTCTTT.